This T cell receptor (beta chain) was obtained from a study of T cell changes during pregnancy in multiple sclerosis. Assay: immunoSEQ multiplex PCR; the TCRdb copy retains only in-frame clones and omits some. There are tens of thousands of clones in the sample; around 90% occur only once, and roughly 0.58% lies in the top ten. The sequenced sample was CD4+ T cells from peripheral blood mononuclear cells, obtained in the first trimester of pregnancy. This TCR was sampled from a female donor with multiple sclerosis, enrolled in a pregnancy study.

This chain's CDR3 is CASSPISRGRTEAFF. The CDR3 nucleotides are TGTGCCAGCTCACCAATCTCCAGGGGGCGGACTGAAGCTTTCTTT. J is TRBJ1-1 and V is TRBV18; 8 bases are shared with TRBD1. Trimming removed 2 bases from V and 5 bases from J; junction bases left unmatched: 7. CDR3 size: 15 residues. Germline values: CDR1 KGHSH, CDR2 LQKENI.